This T cell receptor beta chain was observed in a study of CD8 T cells in ankylosing spondylitis. Findings of the study overall: Reportedly, significant enrichment of disease-linked clones occurred in matched ankylosing spondylitis synovial fluid. Peripheral blood held disease-linked clones only at relatively low frequency, and these were CD8+.

Construction of TCR beta libraries was performed using quantitative 5'-RACE with molecular barcodes. TCRdb ran MiXCR on the 5' RACE reads and lists one entry per CDR3 protein. The repertoire holds under 120,000 distinct CDR3 sequences, with 24% as singletons. Germline V gene lookup returns CDR1 DFQATT and CDR2 SNEGSKA (reference sequence). This CDR3 region has 14 residues. Comment on this clonotype: Its antigen is unidentified. The junction departs from germline at one end; a sequencing error may be responsible.

The clonotype was recovered from a male donor with ankylosing spondylitis. Sequencing was performed on synovial fluid, either unsorted or a sorted T cell fraction (not recorded which). J is TRBJ2-7 and V is TRBV20-1; D possibly corresponds to TRBD2 (6 bases). The CDR3 DNA reads TGCAGTGTTAGAGATGGGACTCCCGGTAGGGAGCAGTACTTC. Its translation is CSVRDGTPGREQYF.